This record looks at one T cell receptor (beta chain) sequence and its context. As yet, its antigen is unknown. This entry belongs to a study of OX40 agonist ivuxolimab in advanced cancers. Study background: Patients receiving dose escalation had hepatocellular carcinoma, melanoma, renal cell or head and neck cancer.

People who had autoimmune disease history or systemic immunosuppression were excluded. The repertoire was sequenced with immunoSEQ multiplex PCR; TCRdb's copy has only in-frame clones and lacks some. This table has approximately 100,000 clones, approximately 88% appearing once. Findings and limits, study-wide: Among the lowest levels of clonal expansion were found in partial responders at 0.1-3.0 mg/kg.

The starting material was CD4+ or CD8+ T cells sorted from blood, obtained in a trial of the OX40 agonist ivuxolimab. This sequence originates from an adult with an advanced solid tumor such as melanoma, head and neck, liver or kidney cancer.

CDR3 nucleotides: TGTGCCAGCAGTTACAACTCGGTCTCCTATGGCTACACCTTC. Amino acid sequence: CASSYNSVSYGYTF. The chain combines TRBV6-5 with TRBJ1-2; D not certain. The CDR3 spans 14 residues. V was clipped by 2 bases and J by 4 bases, with 11 bases between them. CDR1 MNHEY and CDR2 SVGAGI come from the germline V gene.